The table lists the clone carrying this T cell receptor (beta chain) with a few counts. What it binds is unknown. V gave up 4 bases and J gave up 8 bases, with 11 bases separating them. The CDR3 extends over 13 amino acids. Germline V gene lookup returns CDR1 MRHNA and CDR2 SNTAGT. This specimen comes from a study of blood T cells in healthy people across ages. Across the study: Every two T cells gave about one barcoded beta molecule via template switching. General observations from the study: A conclusive naive versus antigen-experienced comparison was prevented by the unsorted PBMCs. There was no known CMV status for donors, so expanded clonotype changes were possibly confounded.

Those donating, healthy Caucasian individuals from Russia, were aged roughly 6 to 90. A second PCR of 7 to 11 cycles used a sample-barcoded 5' primer and a J-beta primer mix. Using its own MiXCR run on the 5' RACE reads, TCRdb lists one record per CDR3 protein. The table lists some 1.7 million distinct CDR3 sequences, roughly 27% of them singletons. This TCR was recovered from a woman aged 25-40 years in good health. Sequenced: blood. The rearrangement joins TRBV6-4 to TRBJ1-4; unclear D gene. The CDR3 DNA reads TGTGCCAGCAGTGCGAATATGGGGGAAAAACTGTTTTTT. Protein: CASSANMGEKLFF.